This paragraph covers one T cell receptor beta chain sequence. Each CDR3 protein is one row after TCRdb ran MiXCR on the PCR reads. The data contain roughly 100,000 distinct CDR3 sequences, approximately 47% of them singletons. The entry originates in a study of CDR3 diversity in severe acne. Trimming removed 5 bases from V and 2 bases from J; junction bases left unmatched: 9. CDR3 length: 16 amino acids. Germline V gives CDR1 SGHVS, CDR2 FNYEAQ. The receptor's source is a male donor with acne. This rearrangement joins TRBV7-6 to TRBJ2-7, with 10 positions matching TRBD1. What was sequenced was blood. The CDR3 protein is CASSRPGTGAPYEQYF. In DNA, the CDR3 is TGTGCCAGCAGCCGCCCCGGGACAGGGGCCCCCTACGAGCAGTACTTC.